This T cell receptor (beta chain) was captured in a study of T-cell reconstitution after alpha-beta-depleted transplantation in children. The study's findings and limits: Among T cells one year after transplant, newly produced cells accounted for most counts and diversity. It was surviving recipient T cells and thymic progenitors that gave some patients high TCRbeta diversity at day 60. Approximately two months post-transplant, alpha-beta T cells reportedly originated from several hundred expanded graft clones.

The CDR3 sequence is 17 residues long. J lost 10 bases, V lost 0 bases, and 13 bases had no gene match. With regard to this clonotype: Its target is unknown.

Preparing the TCRbeta library involved the use of unique molecular identifiers. One entry per CDR3 protein results from TCRdb running MiXCR on the PCR reads. The table includes around 200,000 distinct CDR3 sequences, approximately 10% detected once. This TCR was sampled from a child less than two years old with acute myeloid leukemia, due to receive a stem cell transplant. The source was PBMCs, collected before TCRalphabeta/CD19-depleted stem cell transplant. The V call is TRBV12-3 or TRBV12-4, the J call TRBJ2-1; 9 nucleotides align to TRBD2. CDR3 DNA sequence: TGTGCCAGCAGTTTAGCTCCTCTGACTAGCGGCTCAAGGGAGCAGTTCTTC. It codes for CASSLAPLTSGSREQFF.